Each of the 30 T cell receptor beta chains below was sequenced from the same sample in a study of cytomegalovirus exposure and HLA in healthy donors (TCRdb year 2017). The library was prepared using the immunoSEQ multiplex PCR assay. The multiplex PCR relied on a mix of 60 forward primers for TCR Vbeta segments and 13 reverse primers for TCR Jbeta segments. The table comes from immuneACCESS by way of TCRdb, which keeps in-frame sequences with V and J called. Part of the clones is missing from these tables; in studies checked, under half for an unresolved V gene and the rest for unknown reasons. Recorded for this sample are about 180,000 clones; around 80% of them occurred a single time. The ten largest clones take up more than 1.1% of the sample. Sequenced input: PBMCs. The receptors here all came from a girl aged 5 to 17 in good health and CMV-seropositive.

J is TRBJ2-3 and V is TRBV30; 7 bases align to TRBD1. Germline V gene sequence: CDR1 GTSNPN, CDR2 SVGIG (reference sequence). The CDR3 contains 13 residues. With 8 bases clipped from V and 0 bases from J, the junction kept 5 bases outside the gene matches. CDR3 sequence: CAGDRESTDTQYF. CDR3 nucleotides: TGTGCCGGTGACAGGGAGAGCACAGATACGCAGTATTTT.

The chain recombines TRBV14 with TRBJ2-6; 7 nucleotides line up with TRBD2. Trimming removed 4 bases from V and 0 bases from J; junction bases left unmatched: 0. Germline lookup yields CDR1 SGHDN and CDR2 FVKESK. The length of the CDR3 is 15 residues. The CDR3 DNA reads TGTGCCAGCAGCCGCGGGAGCTCTGGGGCCAACGTCCTGACTTTC. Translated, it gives CASSRGSSGANVLTF.

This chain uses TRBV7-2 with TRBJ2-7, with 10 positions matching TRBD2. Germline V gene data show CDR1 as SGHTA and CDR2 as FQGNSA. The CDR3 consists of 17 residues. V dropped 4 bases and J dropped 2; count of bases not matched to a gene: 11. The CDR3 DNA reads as TGTGCCAGCAGCTGGAGCTCCGGACTAGCGGAAACCTACGAGCAGTACTTC. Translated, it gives CASSWSSGLAETYEQYF. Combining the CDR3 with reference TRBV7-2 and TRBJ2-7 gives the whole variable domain GAGVSQSPSNKVTEKGKDVELRCDPISGHTALYWYRQSLGQGLEFLIYFQGNSAPDKSGLPSDRFSAERTGGSVSTLTIQRTQQEDSAVYLCASSWSSGLAETYEQYFGPGTRLTVT.

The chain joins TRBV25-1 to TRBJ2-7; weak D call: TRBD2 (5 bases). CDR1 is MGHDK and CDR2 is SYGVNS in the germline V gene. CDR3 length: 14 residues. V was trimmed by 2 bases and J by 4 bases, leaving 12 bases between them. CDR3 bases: TGTGCCAGCAGTGAACAAGAGGGAAGTTACGAGCAGTACTTC. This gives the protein CASSEQEGSYEQYF.

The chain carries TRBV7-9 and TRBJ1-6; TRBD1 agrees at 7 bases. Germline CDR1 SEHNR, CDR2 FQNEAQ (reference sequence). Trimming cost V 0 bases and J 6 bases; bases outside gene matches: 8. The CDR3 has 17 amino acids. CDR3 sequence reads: CASSLAKPRQGNSPLHF. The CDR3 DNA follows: TGTGCCAGCAGCTTAGCGAAACCGAGACAGGGTAATTCACCCCTCCACTTT.

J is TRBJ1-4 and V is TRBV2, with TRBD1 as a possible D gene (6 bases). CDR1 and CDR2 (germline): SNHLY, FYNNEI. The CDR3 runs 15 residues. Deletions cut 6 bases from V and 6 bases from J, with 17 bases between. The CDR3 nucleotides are TGTGCCAGCAGAACCGTCAGGGGCCGGTATGAAAAACTGTTTTTT. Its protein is CASRTVRGRYEKLFF. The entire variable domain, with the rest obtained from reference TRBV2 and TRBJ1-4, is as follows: EPEVTQTPSHQVTQMGQEVILRCVPISNHLYFYWYRQILGQKVEFLVSFYNNEISEKSEIFDDQFSVERPDGSNFTLKIRSTKLEDSAMYFCASRTVRGRYEKLFFGSGTQLSVL.

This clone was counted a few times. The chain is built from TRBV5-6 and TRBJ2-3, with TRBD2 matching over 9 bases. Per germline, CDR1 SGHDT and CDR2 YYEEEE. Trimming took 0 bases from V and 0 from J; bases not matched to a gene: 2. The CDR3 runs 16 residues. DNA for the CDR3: TGTGCCAGCAGCTTGGGACTAGCGGCTAGCACAGATACGCAGTATTTT. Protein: CASSLGLAASTDTQYF. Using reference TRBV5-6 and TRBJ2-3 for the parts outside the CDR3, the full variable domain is DAGVTQSPTHLIKTRGQQVTLRCSPKSGHDTVSWYQQALGQGPQFIFQYYEEEERQRGNFPDRFSGHQFPNYSSELNVNALLLGDSALYLCASSLGLAASTDTQYFGPGTRLTVL.

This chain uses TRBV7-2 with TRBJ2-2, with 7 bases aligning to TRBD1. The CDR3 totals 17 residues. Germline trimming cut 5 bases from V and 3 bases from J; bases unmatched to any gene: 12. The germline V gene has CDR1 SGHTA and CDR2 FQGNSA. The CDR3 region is CASSPLWDSTYTGELFF. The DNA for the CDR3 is TGTGCCAGCAGCCCGCTTTGGGACAGTACCTACACCGGGGAGCTGTTTTTT.

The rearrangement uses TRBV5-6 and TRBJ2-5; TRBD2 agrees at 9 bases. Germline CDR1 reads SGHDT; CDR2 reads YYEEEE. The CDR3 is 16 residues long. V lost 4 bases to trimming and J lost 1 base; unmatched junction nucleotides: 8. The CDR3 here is CASSVGPAGGQETQYF. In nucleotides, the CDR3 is TGTGCCAGCAGCGTTGGCCCAGCGGGAGGCCAAGAGACCCAGTACTTC.

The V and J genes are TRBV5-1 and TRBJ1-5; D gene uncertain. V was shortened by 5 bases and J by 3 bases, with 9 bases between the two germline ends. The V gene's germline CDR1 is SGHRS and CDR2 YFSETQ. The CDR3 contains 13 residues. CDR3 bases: TGCGCCAGCAGATGGGCCGACAATCAGCCCCAGCATTTT. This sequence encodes CASRWADNQPQHF.

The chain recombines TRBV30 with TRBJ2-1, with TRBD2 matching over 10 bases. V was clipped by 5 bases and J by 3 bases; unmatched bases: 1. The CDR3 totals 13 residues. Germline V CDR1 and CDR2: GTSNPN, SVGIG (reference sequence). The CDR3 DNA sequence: TGTGCCTGGCTAGCGGGAGTCTACAATGAGCAGTTCTTC. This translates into CAWLAGVYNEQFF.

CDR3 sequence reads: CASSLYAASGSTETQYF. As DNA, the CDR3 is TGTGCCAGCAGCTTATATGCGGCTAGCGGGAGCACAGAGACCCAGTACTTC. J is TRBJ2-5 and V is TRBV7-2; 10 bases agree with TRBD2. V lost 2 bases and J lost 4; bases outside the gene matches: 10. Per germline, CDR1 SGHTA and CDR2 FQGNSA. The CDR3 length is 17 residues.

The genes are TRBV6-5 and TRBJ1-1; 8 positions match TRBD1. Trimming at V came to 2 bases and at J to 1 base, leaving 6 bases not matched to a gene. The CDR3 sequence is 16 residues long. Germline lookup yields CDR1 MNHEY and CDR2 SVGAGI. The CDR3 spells CASSYLPGQGNTEAFF. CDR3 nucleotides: TGTGCCAGCAGTTACCTACCCGGACAGGGGAACACTGAAGCTTTCTTT.

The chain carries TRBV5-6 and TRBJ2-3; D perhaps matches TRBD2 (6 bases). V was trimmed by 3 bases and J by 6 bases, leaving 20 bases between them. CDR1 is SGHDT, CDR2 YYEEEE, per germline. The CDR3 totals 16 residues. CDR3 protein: CASSSPRDSPSDTQYF. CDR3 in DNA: TGTGCCAGCAGCTCCCCCCGGGACTCTCCAAGTGATACGCAGTATTTT.

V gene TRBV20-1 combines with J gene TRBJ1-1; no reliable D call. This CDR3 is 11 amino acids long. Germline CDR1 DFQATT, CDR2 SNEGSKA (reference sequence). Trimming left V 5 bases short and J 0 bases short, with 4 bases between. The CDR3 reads CSAPMNTEAFF. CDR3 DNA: TGCAGTGCTCCTATGAACACTGAAGCTTTCTTT.

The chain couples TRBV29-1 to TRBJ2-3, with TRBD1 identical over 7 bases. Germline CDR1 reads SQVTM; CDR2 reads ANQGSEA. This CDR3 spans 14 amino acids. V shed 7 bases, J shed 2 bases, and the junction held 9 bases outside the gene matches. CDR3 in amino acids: CSGTGARFTDTQYF. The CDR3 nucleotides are TGCAGCGGTACAGGGGCCCGATTCACAGATACGCAGTATTTT.

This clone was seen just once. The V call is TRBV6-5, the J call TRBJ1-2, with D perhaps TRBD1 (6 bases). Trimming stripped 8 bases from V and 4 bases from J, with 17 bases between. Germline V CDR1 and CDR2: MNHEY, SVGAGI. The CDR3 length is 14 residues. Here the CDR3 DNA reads TGTGCCAGCCGGACGGGGCAGGGGATCTATGGCTACACCTTC. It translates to CASRTGQGIYGYTF.

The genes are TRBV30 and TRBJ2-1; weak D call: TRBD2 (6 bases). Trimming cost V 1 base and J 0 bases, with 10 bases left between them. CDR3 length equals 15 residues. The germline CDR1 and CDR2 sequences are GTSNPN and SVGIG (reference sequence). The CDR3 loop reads CAWSGLVSSYNEQFF. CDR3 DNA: TGTGCCTGGAGTGGACTAGTTAGCTCCTACAATGAGCAGTTCTTC.

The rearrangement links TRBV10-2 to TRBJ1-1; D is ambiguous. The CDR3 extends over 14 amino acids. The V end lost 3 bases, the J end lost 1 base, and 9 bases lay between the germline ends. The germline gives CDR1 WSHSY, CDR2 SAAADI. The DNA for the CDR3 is TGCGCCAGCAGTGAACTGGGCCAGAACACTGAAGCTTTCTTT. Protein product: CASSELGQNTEAFF.

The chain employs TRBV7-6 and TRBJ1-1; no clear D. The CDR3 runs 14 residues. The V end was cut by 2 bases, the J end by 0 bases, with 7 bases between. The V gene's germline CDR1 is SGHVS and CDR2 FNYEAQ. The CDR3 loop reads CASSLWEVNTEAFF. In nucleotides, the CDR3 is TGTGCCAGCAGCTTATGGGAGGTGAACACTGAAGCTTTCTTT.

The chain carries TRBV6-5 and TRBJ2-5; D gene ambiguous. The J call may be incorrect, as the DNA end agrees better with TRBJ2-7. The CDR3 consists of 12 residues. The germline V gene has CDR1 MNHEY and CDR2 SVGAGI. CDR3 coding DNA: TGTGCCAGCAGTTCTTACTCCTACGAGCAGTACTTC. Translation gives CASSSYSYEQYF.

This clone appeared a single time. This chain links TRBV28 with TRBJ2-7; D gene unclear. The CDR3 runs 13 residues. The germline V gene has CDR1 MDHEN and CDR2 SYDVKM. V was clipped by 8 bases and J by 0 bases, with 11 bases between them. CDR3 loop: CASSSPNSYEQYF. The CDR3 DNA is TGTGCCAGCTCGTCCCCTAACTCCTACGAGCAGTACTTC.

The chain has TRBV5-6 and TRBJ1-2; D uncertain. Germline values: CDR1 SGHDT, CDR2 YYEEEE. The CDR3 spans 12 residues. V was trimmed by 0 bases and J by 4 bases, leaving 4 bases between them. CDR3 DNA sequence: TGTGCCAGCAGCTTGGGAGTCTATGGCTACACCTTC. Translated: CASSLGVYGYTF.

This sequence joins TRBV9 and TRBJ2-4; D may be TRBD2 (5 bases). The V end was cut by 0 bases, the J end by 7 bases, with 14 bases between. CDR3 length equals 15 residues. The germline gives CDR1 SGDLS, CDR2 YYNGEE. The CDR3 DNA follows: TGTGCCAGCAGCGTAGAATCGGGAAGGGTGAACATTCAGTACTTC. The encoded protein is CASSVESGRVNIQYF.

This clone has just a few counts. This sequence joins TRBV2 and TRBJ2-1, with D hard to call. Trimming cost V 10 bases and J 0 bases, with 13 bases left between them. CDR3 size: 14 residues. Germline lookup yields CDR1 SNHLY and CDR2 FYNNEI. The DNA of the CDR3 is TGTGCCACTCGAGGCGAAAGCTCCTACAATGAGCAGTTCTTC. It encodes CATRGESSYNEQFF.

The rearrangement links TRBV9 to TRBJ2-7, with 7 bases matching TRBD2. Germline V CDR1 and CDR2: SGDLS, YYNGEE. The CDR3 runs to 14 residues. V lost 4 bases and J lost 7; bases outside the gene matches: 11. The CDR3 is CASSPSGTPEEQYF. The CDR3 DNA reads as TGTGCCAGCAGCCCAAGCGGGACCCCGGAGGAGCAGTACTTC.

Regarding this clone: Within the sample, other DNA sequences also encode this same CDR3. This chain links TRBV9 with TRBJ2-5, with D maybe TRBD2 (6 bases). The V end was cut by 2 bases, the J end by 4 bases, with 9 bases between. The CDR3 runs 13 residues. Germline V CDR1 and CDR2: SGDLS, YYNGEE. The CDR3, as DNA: TGTGCCAGCAGCGTCGGGAGTGGAGAGACCCAGTACTTC. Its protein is CASSVGSGETQYF.

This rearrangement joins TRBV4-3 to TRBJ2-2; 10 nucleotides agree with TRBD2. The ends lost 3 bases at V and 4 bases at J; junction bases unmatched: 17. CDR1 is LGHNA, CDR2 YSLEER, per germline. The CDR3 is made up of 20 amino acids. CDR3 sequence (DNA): TGCGCCAGCAGCCAGCGACTGACTCCTACTAGCGGGATGGGCACCGGGGAGCTGTTTTTT. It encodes CASSQRLTPTSGMGTGELFF.

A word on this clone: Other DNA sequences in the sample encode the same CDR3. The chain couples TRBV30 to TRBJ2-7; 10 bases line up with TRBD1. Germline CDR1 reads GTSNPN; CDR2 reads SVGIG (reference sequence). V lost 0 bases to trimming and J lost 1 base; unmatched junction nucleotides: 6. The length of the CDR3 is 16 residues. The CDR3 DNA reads TGTGCCTGGAGTGTACCCCCGGGACAGGGGTCCTACGAGCAGTACTTC. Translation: CAWSVPPGQGSYEQYF.

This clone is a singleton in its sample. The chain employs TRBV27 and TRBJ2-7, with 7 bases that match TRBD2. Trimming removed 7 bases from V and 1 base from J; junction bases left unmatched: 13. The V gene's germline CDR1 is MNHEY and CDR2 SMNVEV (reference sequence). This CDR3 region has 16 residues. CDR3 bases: TGTGCCAGCACGCCTTTAACGGGAGGAGCGTCCTACGAGCAGTACTTC. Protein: CASTPLTGGASYEQYF.